What follows is one T cell receptor beta chain and its context. Using immunoSEQ multiplex PCR, the repertoire was profiled, and TCRdb retains in-frame clones only, with some absent. The sample includes approximately 12,000 clones. The data were taken from a study of T cells in women clearing cervical HPV infection. Looking at the study overall: Case blood drawn at lesion detection; control blood after infection cleared. With HLA typing for only a few women, HLA confounding remains possible.

All donors had a single incident cervical HPV16 infection, not prevalent. The source is a woman aged 18 to 75 with a cervical HPV16 infection that either progressed to CIN3+ or cleared (not recorded which). Sequences were obtained from blood buffy coat.

The CDR3 DNA, read in part, is TGTGCCAGCAGTGCCGTGAGGGGTGTACAAGAGACC. Translated: CASSAVRGVQET. From start to end, the CDR3 is CASSAVRGVQETQYF. The chain uses TRBV2 and TRBJ2-5; tentatively, D is TRBD1 or TRBD2 (5 bases each). The sequenced fragment ends 3 residues before the CDR3 boundary, so the rest is inferred from the germline J gene. The V end was cut by 4 bases, the J end by 2 bases, with 14 bases between. The CDR3 is 15 residues long. Germline V gene sequence: CDR1 SNHLY, CDR2 FYNNEI.